This note documents a single T cell receptor (beta chain) sequence. The data are from a study of blood T cell repertoires in COVID-19. CDR1 and CDR2 (germline): LGHNA, YNFKEQ. V lost 3 bases and J 3 bases, leaving 14 bases between the germline ends. This CDR3 spans 16 amino acids. Some clones are missing from TCRdb's copy, which holds only in-frame ones; the method was immunoSEQ multiplex PCR. This table has a few hundred thousand clones, roughly 84% appearing once. Sequenced input: peripheral blood. The chain carries TRBV4-2 and TRBJ1-4, with D possibly being TRBD1 (5 bases). This clonotype was obtained from a man in his forties or fifties who had recovered from COVID-19. The CDR3 here is CASSQSQGSANEKLFF. The CDR3 DNA reads as TGTGCCAGCAGCCAGTCTCAGGGTTCGGCTAATGAAAAACTGTTTTTT.